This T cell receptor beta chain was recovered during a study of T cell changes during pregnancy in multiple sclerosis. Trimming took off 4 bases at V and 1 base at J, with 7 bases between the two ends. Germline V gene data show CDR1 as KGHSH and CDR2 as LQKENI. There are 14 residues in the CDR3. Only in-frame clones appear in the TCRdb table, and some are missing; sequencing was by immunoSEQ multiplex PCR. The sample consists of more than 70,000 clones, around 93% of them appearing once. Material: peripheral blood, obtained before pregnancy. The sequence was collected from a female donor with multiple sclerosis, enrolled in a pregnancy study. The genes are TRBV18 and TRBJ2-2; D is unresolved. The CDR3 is CASSRQENTGELFF. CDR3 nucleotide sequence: TGTGCCAGCTCACGGCAGGAGAACACCGGGGAGCTGTTTTTT.